This T cell receptor (beta chain) was identified during a study of cytomegalovirus exposure and HLA in healthy donors. Study-wide points: Among TCR sequences, most were rare, though some public TCRs appeared in many donors.

Only in-frame clones appear in the TCRdb table, and some are missing; sequencing was by immunoSEQ multiplex PCR. The repertoire holds approximately 98,000 clones, with more than 90% as singletons. With respect to this clone: What it binds is unknown.

The V and J ends lost 4 bases and 2 bases, in that order; junction bases with no gene match: 9. The CDR3 runs 15 residues. CDR1 and CDR2 (germline): SGHRS, YFSETQ. The origin of this receptor is a woman aged 18 to 35 in good health and CMV-seronegative. The genes are TRBV5-1 and TRBJ2-7; 7 bases match TRBD1. The sample taken for sequencing was PBMCs. The CDR3 reads CASSPRPRGTYEQYF. Written as DNA, the CDR3 is TGCGCCAGCAGCCCTAGACCCAGGGGGACCTACGAGCAGTACTTC.